The clone carrying this T cell receptor (beta chain) came up once. PCR involved 60 Vbeta and 13 Jbeta primers. Here immunoSEQ multiplex PCR was the method, and the copy in TCRdb shows in-frame clones only, minus some. The sample comprises approximately 160,000 clones, over 75% of which are singletons, and 1% rests with the top ten. Germline V lookup: CDR1 SEHNR, CDR2 FQNEAQ (reference sequence). This CDR3 spans 14 amino acids. V was cut by 5 bases and J by 6 bases, with 13 bases left in between. These data come from a study of cytomegalovirus exposure and HLA in healthy donors. The chain couples TRBV7-9 to TRBJ2-2; no definite D call. This TCR was recovered from a woman in her fifties or sixties in good health and CMV-seropositive. Sequenced input: PBMCs. DNA of the CDR3: TGTGCCAGCAGCCCACCACCGAGCGCCGGGGAGCTGTTTTTT. The encoded protein is CASSPPPSAGELFF.